This TCR beta chain was sequenced in a study of shared clonotypes between healthy human individuals. Study summary: Three CD4 naive, three CD4 memory, two CD8 naive and one CD8 memory plate were used per donor.

Germline assignment: CDR1 SGHTA and CDR2 FQGNSA. The CDR3 is 11 amino acids. V gave up 0 bases and J gave up 10 bases, with 4 bases separating them. Genomic DNA per cell subset filled all wells of several immunoSEQ plates. For sorted subsets, approximately 0.2 ug DNA per replicate equaled roughly 29,000 T cell genomes. TCRdb's table, derived via immunoSEQ multiplex PCR, lists solely in-frame clones and lacks some. The sample carries a few million clones, 85% to 95% recorded once. Sequencing was done on a sample of naive CD4+ T cells from PBMCs. Specified subset: CD45RA+ positively selected. This TCR was recovered from a man aged 18 to 30 in good health. Some clones in this sample may be carry-over from other donors' samples. V and J are TRBV7-2 and TRBJ2-1, with D unresolved. The DNA for the CDR3 is TGTGCCAGCAGCTTAGCGAAGGAGCAGTTCTTC. Translating gives CASSLAKEQFF.